Listed below are T cell receptor beta chains from one sample, sequenced in a study of molecular identifiers for immune sequencing clone quantification. Each CDR3 protein is one row after TCRdb ran MiXCR on the PCR reads. The table includes about 35,000 distinct CDR3 sequences, 15% to 20% detected once. The sample taken for sequencing was naive CD8+ T cells from blood, with Jurkat cell RNA spiked in. The receptors were sampled from a human donor in good health. Some libraries in this study had Jurkat cell RNA spiked in. The CDR3 runs from the conserved cysteine through the conserved F or W. The D gene is left open where the match is weak. The size of a clone is reported for some rows only, either as once, few or many, or as a class for expanded clones.

V gene,D gene,clone size,J gene,CDR3 protein,CDR3 DNA
TRBV12-3/TRBV12-4,NA,few,TRBJ1-5,CASSHVGGNQPQHF,TGTGCCAGCAGCCACGTCGGGGGCAATCAGCCCCAGCATTTT
TRBV6-6,TRBD2,NA,TRBJ2-1,CASSPLAGVDEQFF,TGTGCCAGCAGCCCACTAGCGGGAGTCGATGAGCAGTTCTTC
TRBV6-5,NA,many,TRBJ2-5,CASKVSQGFQETQYF,TGTGCCAGCAAGGTGTCCCAGGGTTTCCAAGAGACCCAGTACTTC
TRBV2,NA,few,TRBJ2-3,CASAPRWGAADTQYF,TGTGCCAGCGCTCCGAGGTGGGGGGCTGCAGATACGCAGTATTTT
TRBV6-2/TRBV6-3,TRBD1,many,TRBJ2-6,CASRKSSQGYRANVLTF,TGTGCCAGCAGAAAATCCTCACAGGGGTATAGGGCCAACGTCCTGACTTTC
TRBV5-1,NA,NA,TRBJ2-1,CASRPRQGPNGQFF,TGCGCTAGCAGGCCCCGGCAGGGCCCCAATGGGCAGTTCTTC
TRBV20-1,NA,many,TRBJ1-5,CSAPSIDSNQPQHF,TGCAGTGCCCCATCAATCGACAGCAATCAGCCCCAGCATTTT
TRBV28,NA,NA,TRBJ2-5,CASSFWGQGTQYF,TGTGCCAGCAGTTTCTGGGGGCAGGGGACCCAGTACTTC
TRBV4-3,NA,NA,TRBJ2-1,CASSQDNARAKFGEQFF,TGCGCCAGCAGCCAAGATAACGCGAGGGCCAAGTTTGGTGAGCAGTTCTTC
TRBV11-2,NA,many,TRBJ2-3,CASSLEPRLYTDTQYF,TGTGCCAGCAGCTTAGAGCCCAGGCTATACACAGATACGCAGTATTTT
TRBV7-9,TRBD2,many,TRBJ2-7,CASSPRTSGNPYEQYF,TGTGCCAGCAGCCCCCGGACTAGCGGGAACCCCTACGAGCAGTACTTC
TRBV7-6,TRBD1,many,TRBJ2-3,CASSSTGVLTDTQYF,TGTGCCAGCAGCTCCACAGGGGTCCTCACAGATACGCAGTATTTT
TRBV7-7,TRBD2,NA,TRBJ2-2,CASSLRILAGGPWTGELFF,TGTGCTAGCAGCTTACGGATACTAGCGGGAGGGCCCTGGACCGGGGAGCTGTTTTTT
TRBV7-6,NA,medium-sized,TRBJ2-3,CASSLDVTDTQYF,TGTGCCAGCAGCTTGGACGTCACAGATACGCAGTATTTT
TRBV10-1,TRBD2,NA,TRBJ2-3,CASSDPRPGASGTDTQYF,TGCGCCAGCAGTGACCCTCGTCCCGGGGCTAGCGGGACAGATACGCAGTATTTT
TRBV6-2/TRBV6-3,NA,many,TRBJ1-6,CASREGRNSPLHF,TGTGCCAGCCGGGAGGGACGGAATTCACCCCTCCACTTT
TRBV27,NA,NA,TRBJ1-1,CASSLMGDTEAFF,TGTGCCAGCAGTTTAATGGGGGACACTGAAGCTTTCTTT
TRBV4-1,NA,NA,TRBJ2-1,CASGQGLSGGNEQFF,TGCGCCAGCGGCCAGGGACTTTCCGGCGGGAATGAGCAGTTCTTC
TRBV5-5,TRBD2,many,TRBJ2-3,CASSKTRLAGEVMGLDTQYF,TGTGCCAGCAGCAAAACAAGACTAGCCGGAGAGGTGATGGGGCTGGATACGCAGTATTTT
TRBV4-1,NA,NA,TRBJ2-7,CASSHVRGPTSGEQYF,TGCGCCAGCAGCCACGTTCGGGGCCCCACGTCGGGCGAGCAGTACTTC
TRBV4-3,NA,many,TRBJ2-7,CASSQDPTSYEQYF,TGCGCCAGCAGCCAAGATCCGACCTCCTACGAGCAGTACTTC
TRBV12-3/TRBV12-4,NA,many,TRBJ2-5,CASSPGRTETQYF,TGTGCCAGCAGCCCCGGAAGGACGGAGACCCAGTACTTC
TRBV4-1,NA,many,TRBJ1-5,CASSQRAGLSLQQPQHF,TGCGCCAGCAGCCAAAGAGCGGGGTTAAGTCTACAGCAGCCCCAGCATTTT
TRBV11-3,NA,many,TRBJ2-1,CASSLDREQFF,TGTGCCAGCAGCTTAGATCGTGAGCAGTTCTTC
TRBV20-1,TRBD2,many,TRBJ2-3,CSARRGSGRVTDTQYF,TGCAGTGCTAGAAGGGGGAGCGGGAGGGTTACAGATACGCAGTATTTT
TRBV20-1,NA,many,TRBJ2-7,CSARTYVGLEQYF,TGCAGTGCGAGGACATATGTAGGCCTGGAGCAGTACTTC
TRBV7-2,NA,medium-sized,TRBJ2-5,CASSHHGTHQETQYF,TGTGCCAGCAGCCACCACGGGACTCATCAAGAGACCCAGTACTTC
TRBV9,NA,many,TRBJ1-1,CASSVDGQLNTEAFF,TGTGCCAGCAGCGTAGATGGACAGCTTAACACTGAAGCTTTCTTT
TRBV28,TRBD2,many,TRBJ2-1,CASRPGLAGGNEQFF,TGTGCCAGCAGGCCCGGACTAGCGGGAGGAAATGAGCAGTTCTTC
TRBV2,NA,many,TRBJ2-1,CASRNDGEREQFF,TGTGCCAGCAGGAATGACGGGGAACGTGAGCAGTTCTTC
TRBV7-3,TRBD2,many,TRBJ2-1,CASSFSGRAPYNEQFF,TGTGCCAGCAGCTTTAGCGGGAGGGCCCCCTACAATGAGCAGTTCTTC
TRBV6-2/TRBV6-3,TRBD1,many,TRBJ2-7,CASSYTGGQDEQYF,TGTGCCAGCAGTTACACAGGGGGCCAGGACGAGCAGTACTTC
TRBV27,NA,many,TRBJ2-7,CASSLPSYEQYF,TGTGCCAGCAGTTTGCCCTCCTACGAGCAGTACTTC
TRBV24-1,NA,many,TRBJ2-2,CATEAKANTGELFF,TGTGCCACGGAGGCAAAGGCGAACACCGGGGAGCTGTTTTTT
TRBV10-3,TRBD2,many,TRBJ2-5,CAISEVASGLQETQYF,TGTGCCATCAGTGAAGTGGCTAGCGGACTCCAAGAGACCCAGTACTTC
TRBV5-1,NA,many,TRBJ1-5,CASSLARGGGQPQHF,TGCGCCAGCAGCTTGGCCCGGGGCGGGGGTCAGCCCCAGCATTTT
TRBV7-9,NA,many,TRBJ2-7,CASSPGAATYEQYF,TGTGCCAGCAGTCCAGGGGCTGCGACCTACGAGCAGTACTTC
TRBV11-2,NA,many,TRBJ2-3,CASSLLSDTQYF,TGTGCCAGCAGCTTACTTTCAGATACGCAGTATTTT
TRBV23-1,TRBD1,few,TRBJ2-7,CASSQSATGSSYEQYF,TGCGCCAGCAGTCAATCGGCGACAGGGAGCTCCTACGAGCAGTACTTC
TRBV20-1,TRBD2,few,TRBJ2-5,CSARDRMGAGGIPIQETQYF,TGCAGTGCTAGAGATCGTATGGGGGCGGGAGGGATTCCAATCCAAGAGACCCAGTACTTC
TRBV27,TRBD2,NA,TRBJ2-1,CASYERGPYNEQFF,TGTGCCAGTTATGAGCGGGGTCCCTACAATGAGCAGTTCTTC
TRBV20-1,NA,many,TRBJ2-3,CSARHRGDTQYF,TGCAGTGCCAGACACCGTGGAGATACGCAGTATTTT
TRBV2,NA,NA,TRBJ1-2,CASRGGTANYGYTF,TGTGCCAGCAGGGGCGGTACAGCCAACTATGGCTACACCTTC
TRBV2,NA,many,TRBJ1-6,CASRTESSYNSPLHF,TGTGCCAGCAGGACAGAGAGCTCCTATAATTCACCCCTCCACTTT
TRBV4-2,TRBD2,many,TRBJ2-5,CASSQELAGVEETQYF,TGTGCCAGCAGCCAAGAACTAGCGGGAGTGGAAGAGACCCAGTACTTC
TRBV9,NA,many,TRBJ2-7,CASSVAKGPVEQYF,TGTGCCAGCAGCGTAGCTAAGGGGCCCGTTGAGCAGTACTTC
TRBV7-9,TRBD1,many,TRBJ1-1,CASSLGRGIRTEAFF,TGTGCCAGCAGCTTAGGCAGGGGGATTAGAACTGAAGCTTTCTTT
TRBV11-2,TRBD1,many,TRBJ1-4,CASSRTGATNEKLFF,TGTGCCAGCAGCCGAACAGGGGCTACTAATGAAAAACTGTTTTTT
TRBV5-5,TRBD1,many,TRBJ2-4,CASSIAGTAYAKNIQYF,TGTGCCAGCAGCATTGCCGGGACAGCTTACGCCAAAAACATTCAGTACTTC
TRBV7-9,NA,few,TRBJ2-1,CASSLALTQQVWDEQFF,TGTGCCAGCAGCTTAGCGTTAACTCAACAGGTGTGGGATGAGCAGTTCTTC
TRBV20-1,TRBD2,many,TRBJ2-3,CSARWLAGTDTQYF,TGCAGTGCTAGATGGCTAGCGGGAACAGATACGCAGTATTTT
TRBV30,TRBD2,many,TRBJ2-1,CAWSVGDPIIAGAPYNEQFF,TGTGCCTGGAGTGTAGGGGACCCGATTATAGCGGGGGCACCCTACAATGAGCAGTTCTTC
TRBV15,TRBD2,NA,TRBJ2-3,CATSPGGASITDSQYF,TGTGCCACCAGCCCCGGGGGGGCGAGTATAACAGATTCGCAGTATTTT
TRBV30,NA,NA,TRBJ2-5,CAWSLEVASLQETQYF,TGTGCCTGGAGTCTGGAGGTCGCGTCACTTCAAGAGACCCAGTACTTC
TRBV7-3,TRBD2,many,TRBJ2-1,CASSLAGVAYNEQFF,TGTGCCAGCAGCCTAGCGGGAGTCGCCTACAATGAGCAGTTCTTC
TRBV27,TRBD1,many,TRBJ2-3,CASTSTGTGPTDTQYF,TGTGCCAGCACCTCTACCGGGACAGGGCCCACAGATACGCAGTATTTT
TRBV4-1,TRBD2,many,TRBJ2-1,CASSQDELAGYNEQFF,TGCGCCAGCAGCCAAGATGAGCTAGCGGGGTACAATGAGCAGTTCTTC
TRBV19,TRBD1,few,TRBJ1-1,CASETGLNTEAFF,TGTGCATCCGAGACAGGGCTGAACACTGAAGCTTTCTTT